The 6 T cell receptor beta chains below come from one sample, sequenced in a study of T cell responses to AZD1222 COVID-19 vaccine. The table came from immunoSEQ multiplex PCR; TCRdb's copy has only in-frame clones and leaves some out. Counted here are about 140,000 clones, about 89% occurring once; the ten biggest clones make up 7% to 9%. The specimen was peripheral blood, collected 28 days after the second dose of the MenACWY control vaccine. These TCRs come from an adult who received the MenACWY meningococcal vaccine as a control.

This clone was seen a handful of times. J is TRBJ2-7 and V is TRBV29-1; D unclear. The CDR3 totals 11 residues. Germline CDR1 and CDR2: SQVTM and ANQGSEA. Trimming took off 4 bases at V and 2 bases at J, with 6 bases between the two ends. CDR3 loop: CSVAVAYEQYF. CDR3 nucleotide sequence: TGCAGCGTTGCGGTTGCCTACGAGCAGTACTTC.

The chain is built from TRBV27 and TRBJ2-7; D is perhaps TRBD2 (5 bases). Trimming removed 2 bases at V and 3 bases at J, with 17 bases between. This CDR3 region has 16 residues. The germline V gene has CDR1 MNHEY and CDR2 SMNVEV (reference sequence). CDR3 DNA sequence: TGTGCCAGCAGTTTAGGGTCTGGGTTTCGGGACTACGAGCAGTACTTC. As protein: CASSLGSGFRDYEQYF.

The V and J genes are TRBV7-9 and TRBJ1-6; maybe TRBD1 (5 bases). In germline, CDR1 is SEHNR, CDR2 FQNEAQ (reference sequence). CDR3 length equals 14 residues. The germline V and J ends were trimmed by 3 bases and 5 bases, with 8 bases remaining between them. The CDR3 sequence is CASSFGGNNSPLHF. The CDR3 coding sequence is TGTGCCAGCAGCTTTGGGGGTAATAATTCACCCCTCCACTTT.

The chain employs TRBV7-3 and TRBJ2-5; no reliable D call. The length of the CDR3 is 13 residues. The V and J ends lost 0 bases and 3 bases respectively, with 5 bases between them. Germline V CDR1 and CDR2: SGHTA, FQGTGA. CDR3 nucleotide sequence: TGTGCCAGCAGCTTAACCCGAGAAGAGACCCAGTACTTC. Translated, it gives CASSLTREETQYF.

CDR3: CASSPWATSYEQYF. The CDR3 region has the DNA TGTGCCAGCAGCCCTTGGGCGACCTCCTACGAGCAGTACTTC. The V and J genes are TRBV27 and TRBJ2-7; D gene unclear. V was pared by 6 bases and J by 0 bases, with 12 bases between. The germline gives CDR1 MNHEY, CDR2 SMNVEV (reference sequence). The length of the CDR3 is 14 residues.

The V gene is TRBV2, the J gene TRBJ1-6; perhaps TRBD1 as D (5 bases). This CDR3 is built from 14 residues. Deletions cut 6 bases from V and 6 bases from J, with 12 bases between. CDR1 is SNHLY, CDR2 FYNNEI, per germline. The CDR3 is CASSPGGVNSPLHF. DNA for the CDR3: TGTGCCAGCAGCCCCGGGGGGGTTAATTCACCCCTCCACTTT. The entire variable domain, with the rest obtained from reference TRBV2 and TRBJ1-6, is as follows: EPEVTQTPSHQVTQMGQEVILRCVPISNHLYFYWYRQILGQKVEFLVSFYNNEISEKSEIFDDQFSVERPDGSNFTLKIRSTKLEDSAMYFCASSPGGVNSPLHFGNGTRLTVT.